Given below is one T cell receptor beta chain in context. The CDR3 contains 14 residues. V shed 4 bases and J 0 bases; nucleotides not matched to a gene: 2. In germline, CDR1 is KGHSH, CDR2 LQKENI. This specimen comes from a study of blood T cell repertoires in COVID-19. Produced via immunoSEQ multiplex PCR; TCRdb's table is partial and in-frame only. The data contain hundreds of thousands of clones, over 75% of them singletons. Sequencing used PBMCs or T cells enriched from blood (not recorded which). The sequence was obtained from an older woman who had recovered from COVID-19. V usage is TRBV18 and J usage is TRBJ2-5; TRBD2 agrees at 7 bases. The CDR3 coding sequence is TGTGCCAGCTCACTAGCGGGCCACCAAGAGACCCAGTACTTC. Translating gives CASSLAGHQETQYF.